Reported below is one T cell receptor (beta chain). The sample belongs to a study of blood T cell repertoires in COVID-19. The overall study: Sources were T cells, B-cell-depleted T cells, or PBMCs; the material itself was cDNA or gDNA.

J gave up 2 bases and V 5 bases, and 6 bases lay outside the gene matches. In germline, CDR1 is SEHNR, CDR2 FQNEAQ (reference sequence). This CDR3 has 15 residues. Data came from immunoSEQ multiplex PCR; TCRdb stores just in-frame clones and leaves some out. The sample holds fewer than 120,000 clones; around 76% are singletons and the top ten take 3% to 4%. The genes are TRBV7-9 and TRBJ2-3; 8 bases line up with TRBD2. Specimen: peripheral blood. The TCR originated in a woman aged 80 or over with acute or convalescent COVID-19. CDR3 nucleotide sequence: TGTGCCAGCAGCCCTGGGACTAGTTACACAGATACGCAGTATTTT. Residues: CASSPGTSYTDTQYF.